This T cell receptor beta chain was sequenced in a study of T cell responses to AZD1222 COVID-19 vaccine. General observations from the study: Researchers took repertoire samples only after the peak T cell response had come. Clonal diversity may have been underestimated, and the donors were mostly white British, with more females than males.

This CDR3 comprises 13 residues. The junction had 7 bases not matched to a gene; V was cut back by 3 bases and J by 6 bases. In germline, CDR1 is GTSNPN, CDR2 SVGIG (reference sequence). A note on this clone: Its target is unknown.

Here immunoSEQ multiplex PCR was the method, and the copy in TCRdb shows in-frame clones only, minus some. The repertoire consists of 75,000 to 90,000 clones, with approximately 92% occurring once and the leading ten covering roughly 4.7%. The gene calls are TRBV30 and TRBJ2-7; 8 bases fit TRBD1. The TCR originated in an adult who received the AZD1222 COVID-19 vaccine. The sequences come from peripheral blood, collected 28 days after the second AZD1222 dose. The CDR3 sequence: CAWRARTGSEQYF. The CDR3 region has the DNA TGTGCCTGGAGAGCCCGGACAGGGAGCGAGCAGTACTTC.